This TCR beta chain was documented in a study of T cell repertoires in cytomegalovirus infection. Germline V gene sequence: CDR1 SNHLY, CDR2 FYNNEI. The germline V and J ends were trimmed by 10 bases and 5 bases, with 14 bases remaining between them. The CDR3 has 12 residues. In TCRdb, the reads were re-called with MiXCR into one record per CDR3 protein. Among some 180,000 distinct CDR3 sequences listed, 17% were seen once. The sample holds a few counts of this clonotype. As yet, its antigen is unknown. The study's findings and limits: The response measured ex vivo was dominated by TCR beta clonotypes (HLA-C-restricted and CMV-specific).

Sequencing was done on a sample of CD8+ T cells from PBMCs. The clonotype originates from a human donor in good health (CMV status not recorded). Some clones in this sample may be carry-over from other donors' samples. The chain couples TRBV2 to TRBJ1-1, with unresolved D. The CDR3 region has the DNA TGTGCCACCCCGGTCGGTAGGACTGAAGCTTTCTTT. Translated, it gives CATPVGRTEAFF.